These 15 T cell receptor beta chains share one sample of origin, sequenced in a study of blood T cell repertoires in COVID-19. TCRdb's table, derived via immunoSEQ multiplex PCR, lists solely in-frame clones and lacks some. The sample holds a few hundred thousand clones; 89% are singletons and the top ten take roughly 2.9%. Input material: PBMCs or T cells enriched from blood (not recorded which). The source is a woman aged 45 to 65 who had been exposed to COVID-19.

This sequence joins TRBV4-1 and TRBJ1-6; D gene uncertain. Trimming shortened V by 6 bases and J by 6 bases, and 6 bases separated the two germline ends. Germline V gene sequence: CDR1 MGHRA, CDR2 YSYEKL. CDR3 length: 12 residues. The CDR3 region is CASRAGNSPLHF. CDR3 nucleotides: TGCGCCAGCAGGGCGGGTAATTCACCCCTCCACTTT.

The chain employs TRBV5-5 and TRBJ1-1; weak D call: TRBD1 (5 bases). V lost 3 bases and J lost 8, with 11 bases in between. The CDR3 consists of 12 residues. Germline V gene data show CDR1 as SGHKS and CDR2 as YYEKEE (reference sequence). Here the CDR3 DNA reads TGTGCCAGCAGCTCGCAGGGTTTAGAAGCTTTCTTT. Translated: CASSSQGLEAFF. The variable domain in full, completed from reference TRBV5-5 and TRBJ1-1, reads DAGVTQSPTHLIKTRGQQVTLRCSPISGHKSVSWYQQVLGQGPQFIFQYYEKEERGRGNFPDRFSARQFPNYSSELNVNALLLGDSALYLCASSSQGLEAFFGQGTRLTVV.

The chain has TRBV9 and TRBJ1-3; possible D gene TRBD1, 5 bases. Germline CDR1 reads SGDLS; CDR2 reads YYNGEE. Trimming stripped 6 bases from V and 0 bases from J, with 22 bases between. The CDR3 is 18 residues long. The CDR3 nucleotides are TGTGCCAGCACCCCCGGTCTCGCCAAAGGGGTCTCTGGAAACACCATATATTTT. Its protein is CASTPGLAKGVSGNTIYF.

V is TRBV20-1 and J is TRBJ1-1; D not certain. The germline gives CDR1 DFQATT, CDR2 SNEGSKA (reference sequence). Trimming took 5 bases from V and 4 from J, leaving 8 bases between them. The CDR3 totals 11 residues. The CDR3 here is CSAPRVTEAFF. The CDR3 coding sequence is TGCAGTGCTCCGAGGGTCACTGAAGCTTTCTTT.

This clone has just one count. The chain has TRBV4-1 and TRBJ1-1; D unresolved. The CDR3 contains 16 residues. The V gene lost 1 base and the J gene lost 0 bases, with 12 bases spanning the gap. Germline CDR1 reads MGHRA; CDR2 reads YSYEKL. This chain's CDR3 is CASSQGAQIMNTEAFF. DNA for the CDR3: TGCGCCAGCAGCCAAGGGGCACAGATAATGAACACTGAAGCTTTCTTT.

The chain links TRBV19 to TRBJ1-1; TRBD1 matches 8 bases. Germline V lookup: CDR1 LNHDA, CDR2 SQIVND (reference sequence). Trimming took 7 bases from V and 4 from J; bases not matched to a gene: 5. The CDR3 extends over 13 amino acids. CDR3 sequence reads: CASMHRGATEAFF. CDR3 DNA sequence: TGTGCCAGTATGCACAGGGGGGCCACTGAAGCTTTCTTT.

Concerning this clone itself: The same CDR3 is also encoded by other DNA sequences in this sample. The CDR3 loop is CASSPQETQYF. CDR3 nucleotide sequence: TGTGCCAGCAGCCCGCAAGAGACCCAGTACTTC. The V and J genes are TRBV7-2 and TRBJ2-5; D is unresolved. The CDR3 is 11 amino acids. V shed 5 bases and J shed 2 bases, with 3 bases lying between them. Germline-derived CDR1 and CDR2 are SGHTA and FQGNSA.

V and J are TRBV5-1 and TRBJ2-7; unclear D gene. The CDR3 contains 13 residues. V was clipped by 4 bases and J by 5 bases, with 13 bases between them. Looked up from germline, CDR1 is SGHRS and CDR2 is YFSETQ. This CDR3 is CASSRRYYDEQYF. The CDR3 nucleotides are TGCGCCAGCAGCCGACGATACTACGACGAGCAGTACTTC.

This clone was observed once. This sequence joins TRBV27 and TRBJ2-1; D is unclear. This CDR3 has 13 amino acids. With 3 bases removed from V and 3 bases from J, the gap between germline ends came to 6 bases. Looked up from germline, CDR1 is MNHEY and CDR2 is SMNVEV (reference sequence). DNA of the CDR3: TGTGCCAGCAGTTTGGCTTTCTACAATGAGCAGTTCTTC. It encodes CASSLAFYNEQFF.

The chain uses TRBV28 and TRBJ1-1, with D possibly being TRBD1 (5 bases). V lost 7 bases and J 10 bases, leaving 16 bases between the germline ends. The germline gives CDR1 MDHEN, CDR2 SYDVKM. CDR3 length: 12 residues. CDR3 sequence (DNA): TGTGCCAGCACCCAAAGGAGACAGCGAGCTTTCTTT. Protein: CASTQRRQRAFF.

This clone has only a few counts. The chain employs TRBV28 and TRBJ1-2; D remains ambiguous. V was pared by 3 bases and J by 4 bases, with 9 bases between. The CDR3 is 13 amino acids. Germline V lookup: CDR1 MDHEN, CDR2 SYDVKM. For the CDR3, the DNA is TGTGCCAGCAGTTTTGGCAGGTTCTATGGCTACACCTTC. Amino acid sequence: CASSFGRFYGYTF.

This rearrangement joins TRBV5-6 to TRBJ1-1; TRBD1 aligns across 7 bases. The CDR3 spans 16 residues. Losses at the gene ends were 3 bases for V and 0 bases for J; bases not matched to a gene: 8. Germline CDR1 SGHDT, CDR2 YYEEEE. CDR3 nucleotide sequence: TGTGCCAGCAGCTCCACAGGGGCCCTCTTGAACACTGAAGCTTTCTTT. Protein sequence: CASSSTGALLNTEAFF.

The genes are TRBV4-1 and TRBJ2-5; maybe TRBD1 (5 bases). The ends were cut back, 1 base at V and 1 base at J, with 13 bases in the middle. The CDR3 is made up of 16 amino acids. The germline gives CDR1 MGHRA, CDR2 YSYEKL. The DNA for the CDR3 is TGCGCCAGCAGCCAAGGTTTGGACACCTTCCAAGAGACCCAGTACTTC. It encodes CASSQGLDTFQETQYF.

J is TRBJ1-6 and V is TRBV27; maybe TRBD1 (6 bases). The CDR3 extends over 15 amino acids. V was shortened by 6 bases and J by 1 base, with 10 bases between the two germline ends. CDR1 is MNHEY, CDR2 SMNVEV, per germline (reference sequence). The CDR3 nucleotides read TGTGCCAGCAGCCGGACAGTATCCTATAATTCACCCCTCCACTTT. The encoded protein is CASSRTVSYNSPLHF.

The rearrangement links TRBV28 to TRBJ2-3; 7 bases are a match to TRBD1. Germline CDR1 is MDHEN and CDR2 is SYDVKM. This CDR3 is built from 16 residues. The ends lost 5 bases at V and 1 base at J; junction bases unmatched: 9. In DNA, the CDR3 is TGTGCCAGCAGTCCCCCAGGGGGTTTGGGCACAGATACGCAGTATTTT. Translated: CASSPPGGLGTDTQYF. Looking up the rest from reference TRBV28 and TRBJ2-3 gives the full variable domain: DVKVTQSSRYLVKRTGEKVFLECVQDMDHENMFWYRQDPGLGLRLIYFSYDVKMKEKGDIPEGYSVSREKKERFSLILESASTNQTSMYLCASSPPGGLGTDTQYFGPGTRLTVL.